The 9 T cell receptor beta chains below come from one sample, sequenced in a study of shared clonotypes between healthy human individuals. Only CD45RO-negative cells positively selected for CCR7 counted as naive CD8 cells, so terminally differentiated effector memory CD45RA+ cells were excluded. Generated by immunoSEQ multiplex PCR, the TCRdb table keeps only in-frame clones and is missing some. The sample carries roughly 600,000 clones, about 98% recorded once. The sequencing sample was made of naive CD8+ T cells sorted from blood. These receptors were taken from a young man in good health.

The chain joins TRBV5-1 to TRBJ1-5; a possible D gene is TRBD1 (6 bases). This CDR3 has 15 amino acids. V lost 0 bases and J lost 2, with 9 bases in between. Germline CDR1 SGHRS, CDR2 YFSETQ. The CDR3 DNA reads as TGCGCCAGCAGCTTGGCAGGGGCCCGCAATCAGCCCCAGCATTTT. It specifies CASSLAGARNQPQHF.

In its sample, this clone was seen once. The chain employs TRBV28 and TRBJ1-5, with unresolved D. CDR3 size: 14 residues. V lost 6 bases and J lost 3, with 12 bases in between. Germline CDR1 is MDHEN and CDR2 is SYDVKM. The CDR3: CASSDPSLNQPQHF. The CDR3 nucleotides are TGTGCCAGCAGCGACCCCAGTCTCAATCAGCCCCAGCATTTT.

The chain links TRBV19 to TRBJ2-7; D is uncertain. The CDR3 runs 15 residues. Looked up from germline, CDR1 is LNHDA and CDR2 is SQIVND (reference sequence). V was shortened by 5 bases and J by 0 bases, with 14 bases between the two germline ends. Written as DNA, the CDR3 is TGTGCCAGTAGTCCAAGCAGTAGAAGCTCCTACGAGCAGTACTTC. Translation: CASSPSSRSSYEQYF.

The genes are TRBV14 and TRBJ2-2, with 10 bases aligning to TRBD2. Germline CDR1 reads SGHDN; CDR2 reads FVKESK. This CDR3 is built from 16 residues. With V trimmed by 4 bases and J by 4 bases, 6 bases remained unmatched. In DNA, the CDR3 is TGTGCCAGCAGCCCAGGGGCTAGCGGGAGCACCGGGGAGCTGTTTTTT. This encodes CASSPGASGSTGELFF.

On this clone itself: Distinct nucleotide sequences in the sample also encode this CDR3. This sequence joins TRBV7-6 and TRBJ2-7; possibly TRBD1 for D (6 bases). V lost 4 bases to trimming and J lost 1 base, with 11 bases between them. The CDR3 totals 14 residues. From germline, CDR1 is SGHVS and CDR2 FNYEAQ. The CDR3 DNA reads as TGTGCCAGCAGCTACCGGGACACGTCCTACGAGCAGTACTTC. As protein: CASSYRDTSYEQYF.

The rearrangement links TRBV7-9 to TRBJ2-2; no clear D gene. Trimming stripped 1 base from V and 3 bases from J, with 12 bases between. Germline CDR1 is SEHNR and CDR2 is FQNEAQ (reference sequence). CDR3 size: 16 residues. Here the CDR3 DNA reads TGTGCCAGCAGCTTAGGGACCCGGATGTACACCGGGGAGCTGTTTTTT. It encodes CASSLGTRMYTGELFF.

This chain uses TRBV11-3 with TRBJ2-3; TRBD2 might be the D (5 bases). Per the germline V gene, CDR1 is SGHNT and CDR2 is YENEEA. V lost 4 bases to trimming and J lost 4 bases, with 12 bases between them. The CDR3 is 14 amino acids. The CDR3 DNA is TGTGCCAGCAGCTCCCCGAGGGCCCCAGATACGCAGTATTTT. As protein: CASSSPRAPDTQYF.

The chain combines TRBV4-1 with TRBJ2-7; D might be TRBD1 (6 bases). The germline gives CDR1 MGHRA, CDR2 YSYEKL. Trimming cost V 7 bases and J 6 bases, with 19 bases left between them. This CDR3 is built from 14 residues. CDR3 in amino acids: CASTQGPGVGEQYF. The DNA of the CDR3 is TGCGCCAGCACGCAAGGTCCAGGGGTTGGCGAGCAGTACTTC.

This clone was detected once. The chain combines TRBV5-4 with TRBJ2-2, with D possibly being TRBD1 or TRBD2 (5 bases each). Germline V gene lookup returns CDR1 SGHNT and CDR2 YYREEE (reference sequence). This CDR3 is 15 amino acids long. V was cut by 4 bases and J by 0 bases, with 10 bases left in between. The CDR3 sequence: CASSPRGTNTGELFF. CDR3 DNA: TGTGCCAGCAGCCCGAGGGGAACGAACACCGGGGAGCTGTTTTTT. Full variable domain (rest looked up from reference TRBV5-4 and TRBJ2-2): ETGVTQSPTHLIKTRGQQVTLRCSSQSGHNTVSWYQQALGQGPQFIFQYYREEENGRGNFPPRFSGLQFPNYSSELNVNALELDDSALYLCASSPRGTNTGELFFGEGSRLTVL.